The 18 T cell receptor beta chains given below trace back to one sample, sequenced in a study of identical twins (dated by TCRdb to the mid-2010s). The library came from 5' RACE. Reads for this sample came from an Illumina HiSeq 2000. TCRdb reworked the public reads: Q25 trimming with fastp, MiXCR clone assembly, productive beta chains retained. CDR3 protein duplicates are merged, each entry listing the most common genes and DNA. The sample table shows more than 650,000 distinct CDR3 sequences, and less than 7% are seen once. The ten largest clones add up to 1.5% to 2% of the sample. Sequenced: naive T cells sorted from blood. The cell subset or site label, as the study defines it: cells isolated with a human naive T-cell isolation kit. Receptors were obtained from a young man in good health.

This clonotype was observed many times. The rearrangement joins TRBV7-2 to TRBJ2-3; possibly TRBD2 for D (5 bases). Germline-derived CDR1 and CDR2 are SGHTA and FQGNSA. V gave up 5 bases and J gave up 2 bases, with 11 bases separating them. The CDR3 runs 14 residues. The DNA for the CDR3 is TGTGCCAGCAGCCAGCGGCAACTCACAGATACGCAGTATTTT. This codes for CASSQRQLTDTQYF.

This clonotype was seen only a few times. The V gene is TRBV15, the J gene TRBJ2-5; 9 bases map to TRBD2. The ends lost 2 bases at V and 4 bases at J; junction bases unmatched: 8. Germline V gene sequence: CDR1 LNHNV, CDR2 YYDKDF (reference sequence). CDR3 size: 16 residues. DNA for the CDR3: TGTGCCACCAGCAGACAGCGCGGGAGGGCCCTAGAGACCCAGTACTTC. Protein sequence: CATSRQRGRALETQYF.

This clonotype was seen a handful of times. The genes are TRBV5-1 and TRBJ2-3; TRBD1 aligns across 8 bases. After removal of 1 base from V and 4 bases from J, the junction contained 8 bases not matched to a gene. Per germline, CDR1 SGHRS and CDR2 YFSETQ. The CDR3 spans 16 residues. As DNA, the CDR3 is TGCGCCAGCAGCTTGCGTCTACAGGGGGTAGCAGATACGCAGTATTTT. Amino acids: CASSLRLQGVADTQYF.

The gene calls are TRBV7-3 and TRBJ2-2; D might be TRBD2 (5 bases). V gave up 0 bases and J gave up 4 bases, with 12 bases separating them. Per germline, CDR1 SGHTA and CDR2 FQGTGA. The CDR3 runs 16 residues. CDR3 nucleotides: TGTGCCAGCAGCTTAACGCCGCTAGCTCCCACCGGGGAGCTGTTTTTT. Encoded protein: CASSLTPLAPTGELFF.

About this clonotype: One junction end does not reproduce the germline sequence, and a read error may be involved. The CDR3, as DNA: TGTGCCAGCAGCTTAGTGGCCCTCGGGGAGCTGTGTTTT. It encodes CASSLVALGELCF. The chain couples TRBV7-9 to TRBJ2-2; weak D call: TRBD2 (5 bases). The CDR3 runs 13 residues. Germline V lookup: CDR1 SEHNR, CDR2 FQNEAQ (reference sequence).

In this sample, this clonotype turned up many times. The chain recombines TRBV24-1 with TRBJ2-3; perhaps TRBD1 as D (6 bases). The CDR3 loop spans 15 amino acids. Germline values: CDR1 KGHDR, CDR2 SFDVKD. V lost 0 bases to trimming and J lost 2 bases, with 8 bases between them. The CDR3 DNA reads as TGTGCCACCAGTGATTTGGGGACACCCACAGATACGCAGTATTTT. Amino acids: CATSDLGTPTDTQYF.

The rearrangement links TRBV10-3 to TRBJ2-3; no firm D call. Between the trimmed V and J ends, which lost 1 base and 4 bases, there was a span of 12 bases. Germline CDR1 and CDR2: ENHRY and SYGVKD. This CDR3 comprises 15 residues. CDR3 sequence: CAISEWASRADTQYF. The DNA of the CDR3 is TGTGCCATCAGTGAGTGGGCTAGTCGGGCAGATACGCAGTATTTT.

The chain has TRBV7-9 and TRBJ2-5, with 7 bases aligning to TRBD2. The CDR3 extends over 17 amino acids. Per germline, CDR1 SEHNR and CDR2 FQNEAQ (reference sequence). After removal of 1 base from V and 1 base from J, the junction contained 9 bases not matched to a gene. CDR3 sequence reads: CASSLVLAGRPQETQYF. The CDR3 nucleotides are TGTGCCAGCAGCTTAGTATTAGCGGGCAGACCCCAAGAGACCCAGTACTTC.

This clonotype occurred many times. The CDR3 nucleotides are TGTGCCACCGGGGGTACTGGTCAGCCCCAGCATTTT. Amino acid sequence: CATGGTGQPQHF. The V call is TRBV12-3 or TRBV12-4, the J call TRBJ1-5; D might be TRBD1 (5 bases). With 10 bases removed from V and 6 bases from J, the gap between germline ends came to 13 bases. The CDR3 loop spans 12 amino acids.

The table lists this clonotype with many counts. The V and J genes are TRBV6-5 and TRBJ2-1; tentative D call: TRBD1 (6 bases). There are 8 residues in the CDR3. CDR1 and CDR2 from the germline V gene are MNHEY and SVGAGI. The CDR3 DNA sequence: TGTCTTCCGGGACATCTGTTCTTC. Translating it yields CLPGHLFF.

This clonotype was seen a few times. The chain is built from TRBV20-1 and TRBJ2-2; 8 nucleotides line up with TRBD2. The CDR3 has 18 residues. V shed 4 bases, J shed 5 bases, and the junction held 18 bases outside the gene matches. Germline V gene sequence: CDR1 DFQATT, CDR2 SNEGSKA (reference sequence). CDR3 amino acids: CSANILGSERERTGELFF. DNA for the CDR3: TGCAGTGCTAATATTCTTGGGTCGGAGCGGGAGCGAACCGGGGAGCTGTTTTTT.

This clonotype was observed at least ten times. This sequence joins TRBV5-1 and TRBJ1-4, with TRBD1 matching 7 bases. The CDR3 contains 14 residues. Germline V gives CDR1 SGHRS, CDR2 YFSETQ. V dropped 0 bases and J dropped 11; count of bases not matched to a gene: 7. The CDR3 coding sequence is TGCGCCAGCAGCTTGGATCCTAAGGGGGCGAAACTGTTTTTT. This translates into CASSLDPKGAKLFF. Using reference TRBV5-1 and TRBJ1-4 for the parts outside the CDR3, the full variable domain is KAGVTQTPRYLIKTRGQQVTLSCSPISGHRSVSWYQQTPGQGLQFLFEYFSETQRNKGNFPGRFSGRQFSNSRSEMNVSTLELGDSALYLCASSLDPKGAKLFFGSGTQLSVL.

This clonotype was seen at least ten times. The V and J genes are TRBV20-1 and TRBJ2-1; tentatively, D is TRBD2 (5 bases). Per the germline V gene, CDR1 is DFQATT and CDR2 is SNEGSKA (reference sequence). Trimming shortened V by 3 bases and J by 7 bases, and 10 bases separated the two germline ends. There are 12 residues in the CDR3. This chain's CDR3 is CSASGNENEQFF. CDR3 bases: TGCAGTGCTAGCGGGAATGAGAATGAGCAGTTCTTC.

This clonotype has at least ten counts. V gene TRBV20-1 combines with J gene TRBJ2-3; a weak D match, TRBD2 (6 bases). This CDR3 contains 15 residues. Germline CDR1 reads DFQATT; CDR2 reads SNEGSKA (reference sequence). Trimming pared 6 bases from V and 7 bases from J, leaving 23 bases between. The CDR3, as DNA: TGCAGTGCGCCACCCGGGACCGAAGGAGGGAATACGCAGTATTTT. This translates into CSAPPGTEGGNTQYF.

This clonotype was seen more than once but under ten times. The chain has TRBV4-1 and TRBJ2-5, with TRBD2 identical over 7 bases. This CDR3 comprises 16 residues. Germline V gene sequence: CDR1 MGHRA, CDR2 YSYEKL. J gave up 7 bases and V 1 base, and 12 bases lay outside the gene matches. Written as DNA, the CDR3 is TGCGCCAGCAGCCAAGTTCCCGGGGCGCCTAGCGGGACCCAGTACTTC. Amino acids: CASSQVPGAPSGTQYF.

This clonotype was detected a few times. The J gene is TRBJ2-3, the V gene TRBV29-1, with 15 positions matching TRBD2. Losses at the gene ends were 8 bases for V and 5 bases for J; bases not matched to a gene: 2. The CDR3 length is 13 residues. Germline assignment: CDR1 SQVTM and CDR2 ANQGSEA. This CDR3 is CSMGLAGGDTQYF. CDR3 coding DNA: TGCAGCATGGGACTAGCGGGAGGAGATACGCAGTATTTT.

There are a few counts of this clonotype. The chain combines TRBV29-1 with TRBJ2-3; the D gene could be TRBD1 or TRBD2 (5 bases each). Trimming left V 2 bases short and J 2 bases short, with 8 bases between. The germline V gene encodes CDR1 SQVTM and CDR2 ANQGSEA. The CDR3 covers 13 residues. CDR3 bases: TGCAGCGTTGAACGGGACCCCACAGATACGCAGTATTTT. This gives the protein CSVERDPTDTQYF.

This clonotype has a handful of counts. The V call is TRBV20-1, the J call TRBJ1-5, with TRBD1 identical over 7 bases. The CDR3 has 14 amino acids. In germline, CDR1 is DFQATT, CDR2 SNEGSKA (reference sequence). J was trimmed by 7 bases and V by 2 bases; bases with no gene match: 8. CDR3 bases: TGCAGTGCTAGAAACAGGGGAACGACACAGCCCCAGCATTTT. This codes for CSARNRGTTQPQHF.